This passage covers 18 T cell receptor beta chains from one sample sequenced in a study of human T cells and chemical hapten exposure. Time point meaning: pre-sensitization, week 0. Treatment: therapeutic diphenylcyclopropenone sensitization with weekly scalp DPC. A single record per CDR3 protein comes from TCRdb applying MiXCR to the RACE reads. The sample shows 60,000 to 70,000 distinct CDR3 sequences, approximately 11% of them seen only once. Sequenced material: whole blood, taken in connection with sensitization to the hapten diphenylcyclopropenone (DPC). Receptor source: a woman between 50 and 59 years old with alopecia areata. Some clones in this sample may be carry-over from other donors' samples.

In this sample, this clonotype turned up a few times. The chain links TRBV5-1 to TRBJ2-2; TRBD1 aligns across 8 bases. Trimming removed 5 bases from V and 1 base from J; junction bases left unmatched: 4. This CDR3 has 15 residues. The germline V gene has CDR1 SGHRS and CDR2 YFSETQ. The CDR3 DNA sequence: TGCGCCAGCAGGAGACAGGGGCAGAACACCGGGGAGCTGTTTTTT. It is translated as CASRRQGQNTGELFF.

This clonotype was counted ten times or more. The chain is built from TRBV7-2 and TRBJ1-1; TRBD1 matches at 9 bases. The CDR3 contains 15 residues. The junction had 5 bases not matched to a gene; V was cut back by 5 bases and J by 1 base. Germline CDR1 reads SGHTA; CDR2 reads FQGNSA. CDR3 in amino acids: CASSQWDRANTEAFF. The CDR3 bases are TGTGCCAGCAGCCAGTGGGACAGGGCGAACACTGAAGCTTTCTTT.

At least ten counts were recorded for this clonotype. The chain recombines TRBV20-1 with TRBJ2-3, with 7 positions matching TRBD2. The CDR3 spans 14 residues. The germline CDR1 and CDR2 sequences are DFQATT and SNEGSKA (reference sequence). The V segment lost 3 bases and the J segment 2 bases; nucleotides outside the gene matches: 5. CDR3 DNA sequence: TGCAGTGCTAGTCCAGGGACTAACACAGATACGCAGTATTTT. The encoded protein is CSASPGTNTDTQYF.

In this sample, this clonotype turned up many times. The V and J genes are TRBV5-4 and TRBJ2-7; 11 bases are shared with TRBD2. The germline V gene has CDR1 SGHNT and CDR2 YYREEE (reference sequence). The CDR3 is 15 residues long. The J segment lost 4 bases and the V segment lost 5 bases, leaving 8 bases of the junction unmatched. CDR3 nucleotide sequence: TGTGCCAGCAGGTCCGGGACTAGCGGCTTTTACGAGCAGTACTTC. Encoded protein: CASRSGTSGFYEQYF. Full variable domain (rest looked up from reference TRBV5-4 and TRBJ2-7): ETGVTQSPTHLIKTRGQQVTLRCSSQSGHNTVSWYQQALGQGPQFIFQYYREEENGRGNFPPRFSGLQFPNYSSELNVNALELDDSALYLCASRSGTSGFYEQYFGPGTRLTVT.

This chain links TRBV7-2 with TRBJ1-5, with D hard to call. Trimming pared 2 bases from V and 7 bases from J, leaving 9 bases between. The CDR3 runs 13 residues. Germline values: CDR1 SGHTA, CDR2 FQGNSA. This CDR3 is CASSLTPFQPQHF. The CDR3, as DNA: TGTGCCAGCAGCTTAACCCCATTCCAGCCCCAGCATTTT. The complete variable domain, with remaining parts taken from reference TRBV7-2 and TRBJ1-5, reads GAGVSQSPSNKVTEKGKDVELRCDPISGHTALYWYRQSLGQGLEFLIYFQGNSAPDKSGLPSDRFSAERTGGSVSTLTIQRTQQEDSAVYLCASSLTPFQPQHFGDGTRLSIL.

This sequence joins TRBV5-4 and TRBJ1-2, with 9 bases matching TRBD1. Trimming removed 3 bases from V and 4 bases from J; junction bases left unmatched: 4. Germline CDR1 reads SGHNT; CDR2 reads YYREEE (reference sequence). The CDR3 loop spans 14 amino acids. This CDR3 is CASSWDRAGYGYTF. In DNA, the CDR3 is TGTGCCAGCAGCTGGGACAGGGCGGGCTATGGCTACACCTTC.

This clonotype was recorded at least ten times. V usage is TRBV5-1 and J usage is TRBJ1-1; TRBD1 matches 11 bases. The CDR3 extends over 16 amino acids. V was pared by 5 bases and J by 4 bases, with 10 bases of the junction left unmatched. The germline V gene has CDR1 SGHRS and CDR2 YFSETQ. CDR3 sequence reads: CASSSGTGGSSTEAFF. The CDR3 bases are TGCGCCAGCAGTTCCGGGACAGGGGGTAGTAGCACTGAAGCTTTCTTT.

This clonotype was seen repeatedly, ten times or more. The chain joins TRBV5-4 to TRBJ2-2; D not certain. The V end was cut by 2 bases, the J end by 1 base, with 9 bases between. The CDR3 is made up of 15 amino acids. CDR1 and CDR2 (germline): SGHNT, YYREEE (reference sequence). In nucleotides, the CDR3 is TGTGCCAGCAGCTTAACCCACAGGAACACCGGGGAGCTGTTTTTT. Its protein is CASSLTHRNTGELFF.

This clonotype was seen repeatedly, ten times or more. The V call is TRBV6-2 or TRBV6-3, the J call TRBJ1-1; 7 positions match TRBD1. Germline trimming cut 2 bases from V and 2 bases from J; bases unmatched to any gene: 8. The CDR3 totals 16 residues. The V gene's germline CDR1 is MNHEY and CDR2 SVGEGT. The DNA of the CDR3 is TGTGCCAGCAGTTACCTACAGGGGCACCTAAACACTGAAGCTTTCTTT. Its protein is CASSYLQGHLNTEAFF.

This clonotype occurred many times. V is TRBV7-9 and J is TRBJ1-3; D remains ambiguous. This CDR3 region has 11 residues. Per germline, CDR1 SEHNR and CDR2 FQNEAQ (reference sequence). V lost 11 bases to trimming and J lost 8 bases, with 13 bases between them. In DNA, the CDR3 is TGTGCCGGAACCTCAGCGGACACCATATATTTT. It yields the protein CAGTSADTIYF.

This clonotype was counted between two and nine times. The chain recombines TRBV25-1 with TRBJ1-6, with D possibly TRBD1 on 6 matching bases. Germline-derived CDR1 and CDR2 are MGHDK and SYGVNS. This CDR3 region has 14 residues. The ends were cut back, 6 bases at V and 6 bases at J, with 12 bases in the middle. Written as DNA, the CDR3 is TGTGCCAGCAGGCTAGGGGGGAGTAATTCACCCCTCCACTTT. This sequence encodes CASRLGGSNSPLHF.

This clonotype was counted at least ten times. In DNA, the CDR3 is TGCAGCGTTCGGGGACAGGGGGCGAGTGGCTACACCTTC. This translates into CSVRGQGASGYTF. The chain carries TRBV29-1 and TRBJ1-2; 12 bases align to TRBD1. V trimming: 5 bases; J trimming: 7 bases; junction bases outside the gene matches: 5. The CDR3 has 13 amino acids. Germline V gene data show CDR1 as SQVTM and CDR2 as ANQGSEA. Full variable domain (missing parts from reference TRBV29-1 and TRBJ1-2): SAVISQKPSRDICQRGTSLTIQCQVDSQVTMMFWYRQQPGQSLTLIATANQGSEATYESGFVIDKFPISRPNLTFSTLTVSNMSPEDSSIYLCSVRGQGASGYTFGSGTRLTVV.

This clonotype turned up a few times. The chain links TRBV5-4 to TRBJ2-5, with D maybe TRBD2 (6 bases). The CDR3 covers 18 residues. V was clipped by 2 bases and J by 2 bases, with 22 bases between them. Germline V gives CDR1 SGHNT, CDR2 YYREEE (reference sequence). The CDR3 nucleotides are TGTGCCAGCAGCTTACCGGGCGGGCGGGGTAGAAGTCAAGAGACCCAGTACTTC. Encoded protein: CASSLPGGRGRSQETQYF.

This clonotype was counted at least ten times. The CDR3 region is CASSLGFLAGGSDTQYF. The CDR3 region has the DNA TGTGCCAGCAGTTTGGGATTTCTAGCGGGAGGGTCAGATACGCAGTATTTT. V gene TRBV28 combines with J gene TRBJ2-3, with TRBD2 identical over 12 bases. J was trimmed by 4 bases and V by 3 bases; bases with no gene match: 8. There are 17 residues in the CDR3. Germline V gene data show CDR1 as MDHEN and CDR2 as SYDVKM.

This clonotype showed up just once. Relative to the germline gene, one junction end is altered; a read error may explain this. This chain uses TRBV5-6 with TRBJ2-1; 10 nucleotides line up with TRBD2. From germline, CDR1 is SGHDT and CDR2 YYEEEE. The CDR3 has 15 residues. The CDR3 region is CACSLAGLAGEEQFF. DNA for the CDR3: TGTGCCTGCAGCTTGGCGGGCCTAGCGGGGGAAGAGCAGTTCTTC.

This clonotype has a count of ten or more. The chain combines TRBV20-1 with TRBJ2-7; 10 bases are a match to TRBD2. The CDR3 has 13 residues. The ends lost 6 bases at V and 4 bases at J; junction bases unmatched: 6. Germline lookup yields CDR1 DFQATT and CDR2 SNEGSKA (reference sequence). The CDR3 DNA is TGCAGTGCGCCGGGACTAGCGAGTTACGAGCAGTACTTC. Translating it yields CSAPGLASYEQYF.

This sequence joins TRBV2 and TRBJ1-5, with 7 bases lining up with TRBD1. This CDR3 comprises 14 residues. V gave up 6 bases and J gave up 1 base; unmatched junction bases: 3. Germline CDR1 and CDR2: SNHLY and FYNNEI. The CDR3 loop is CASRATGSNQPQHF. DNA of the CDR3: TGTGCCAGCAGGGCGACAGGGAGCAATCAGCCCCAGCATTTT.

This clonotype came up a few times. V usage is TRBV2 and J usage is TRBJ2-5; no definite D call. Germline-derived CDR1 and CDR2 are SNHLY and FYNNEI. Deletions cut 2 bases from V and 1 base from J, with 8 bases between. The CDR3 totals 14 residues. In DNA form, the CDR3 reads TGTGCCAGCAGTGAAATCGTCCTCCAAGAGACCCAGTACTTC. Residues: CASSEIVLQETQYF.